This paragraph reports one T cell receptor (beta chain). The data were obtained in a study of OX40 agonist ivuxolimab in advanced cancers. Assay used: immunoSEQ multiplex PCR; TCRdb lists only in-frame clones, some missing. The profile shows tens of thousands of clones, about 87% of them singletons. Germline V gives CDR1 MDHEN, CDR2 SYDVKM. V lost 3 bases to trimming and J lost 2 bases; unmatched junction nucleotides: 4. The CDR3 totals 16 residues. V and J are TRBV28 and TRBJ2-1, with 10 bases lining up with TRBD2. The source was CD4+ or CD8+ T cells sorted from blood, collected in a trial of the OX40 agonist ivuxolimab. The sequence came from an adult with an advanced solid tumor such as melanoma, head and neck, liver or kidney cancer. The CDR3 spells CASSFHSGGAYNEQFF. Here the CDR3 DNA reads TGTGCCAGCAGTTTCCACAGCGGGGGGGCCTACAATGAGCAGTTCTTC.